Listed below are T cell receptor beta chains from one sample, sequenced in a study of molecular identifiers for immune sequencing clone quantification. TCRdb re-analysed the PCR reads in MiXCR, keeping a single row per CDR3 protein. Altogether 85,000 to 100,000 distinct CDR3 sequences are present, 24% being singletons, with the ten largest covering 0.85% to 1%. Sequenced input: naive CD8+ T cells from blood, with Jurkat cell RNA spiked in. The source of these receptors is a human donor in good health. Some libraries in this study had Jurkat cell RNA spiked in. Both conserved end residues are part of each CDR3. Each record gives: clone size, D gene, V gene, J gene, CDR3 DNA, CDR3 protein. A D gene is named only where the DNA matches it firmly. The size entry is marked missing in some rows and otherwise reads once, few, many or a size class.

clone_size: many; d_call: TRBD1; v_call: TRBV27; j_call: TRBJ2-7; cdr3_nt: TGTGCCAGCAGTGCCCCCGGACAGGGGGTCTACGAGCAGTACTTC; cdr3_aa: CASSAPGQGVYEQYF
clone_size: many; d_call: TRBD2; v_call: TRBV5-1; j_call: TRBJ2-7; cdr3_nt: TGCGCCAGCAGCTTGACCCTAGCGGGAGAGGGCTACGAGCAGTACTTC; cdr3_aa: CASSLTLAGEGYEQYF
clone_size: NA; d_call: NA; v_call: TRBV13; j_call: TRBJ2-1; cdr3_nt: TGTGCCAGCAGCCCCCCAGCCAGGGTTTACAATGAGCGGTTCTTC; cdr3_aa: CASSPPARVYNERFF
clone_size: few; d_call: NA; v_call: TRBV20-1; j_call: TRBJ1-1; cdr3_nt: TGCAGTGCTAGAGTAAGCCGGGGAGACACTGAAGCTTTCTTT; cdr3_aa: CSARVSRGDTEAFF
clone_size: few; d_call: NA; v_call: TRBV25-1; j_call: TRBJ2-3; cdr3_nt: TGTGCCAGCAGTGAATTCGGGGGATGGGATACGCAGTATTTT; cdr3_aa: CASSEFGGWDTQYF
clone_size: NA; d_call: TRBD1; v_call: TRBV20-1; j_call: TRBJ1-3; cdr3_nt: TGCAGTGCTAGAGGGTACAAGACAGGGGGCTTTCCTCAGGCTGGAAACACCATATATTTT; cdr3_aa: CSARGYKTGGFPQAGNTIYF
clone_size: NA; d_call: NA; v_call: TRBV12-3/TRBV12-4; j_call: TRBJ1-2; cdr3_nt: TGTGCCAGCAGGGATGGGACAATGGCTGGCTACACCTTC; cdr3_aa: CASRDGTMAGYTF
clone_size: many; d_call: NA; v_call: TRBV5-8; j_call: TRBJ2-7; cdr3_nt: TGTGCCAGCAGCCCGGGTCGACAGTCGGGATTCTACGAGCAGTACTTC; cdr3_aa: CASSPGRQSGFYEQYF
clone_size: NA; d_call: NA; v_call: TRBV7-6; j_call: TRBJ2-1; cdr3_nt: TGTGCCAGCAGCTTCGGTGTGGATGAGCAGTTCTTC; cdr3_aa: CASSFGVDEQFF
clone_size: many; d_call: NA; v_call: TRBV14; j_call: TRBJ2-7; cdr3_nt: TGTGCCAGCAGCCAACTCTTTGTGGGCCCTCTCTCCTACGAGCAGTACTTC; cdr3_aa: CASSQLFVGPLSYEQYF
clone_size: many; d_call: TRBD2; v_call: TRBV9; j_call: TRBJ2-3; cdr3_nt: TGTGCCAGCAGCGTAGAACCCCAGCGGGGTTGGATCCCAGATACGCAGTATTTT; cdr3_aa: CASSVEPQRGWIPDTQYF
clone_size: NA; d_call: TRBD1; v_call: TRBV19; j_call: TRBJ2-7; cdr3_nt: TGTGCCAGTAGTACGGGACAGGGTTTCGTCTACGAGCAGTACTTC; cdr3_aa: CASSTGQGFVYEQYF
clone_size: few; d_call: TRBD2; v_call: TRBV19; j_call: TRBJ2-3; cdr3_nt: TGTGCCAGTAGTATCTCCGGGGAGGGGACAGATACGCAGTATTTT; cdr3_aa: CASSISGEGTDTQYF
clone_size: many; d_call: NA; v_call: TRBV2; j_call: TRBJ2-7; cdr3_nt: TGTGCCAGCAGTCTTCCGGCCGGGTCCCGGGGGCTGAACTACGAGCAGTACTTC; cdr3_aa: CASSLPAGSRGLNYEQYF
clone_size: many; d_call: TRBD2; v_call: TRBV27; j_call: TRBJ2-7; cdr3_nt: TGTGCCAGCAGTTTATCCTCAGGCGGGGGGCCCTACGAGCAGTACTTC; cdr3_aa: CASSLSSGGGPYEQYF
clone_size: many; d_call: NA; v_call: TRBV30; j_call: TRBJ2-3; cdr3_nt: TGTGCCTGGAGGGACATGGGCACAGATACGCAGTATTTT; cdr3_aa: CAWRDMGTDTQYF
clone_size: NA; d_call: TRBD2; v_call: TRBV20-1; j_call: TRBJ2-7; cdr3_nt: TGCAGTGGTCAAATAGCGGGGACGAGCTCCTACGAGCCGTACTTC; cdr3_aa: CSGQIAGTSSYEPYF
clone_size: many; d_call: TRBD1; v_call: TRBV28; j_call: TRBJ1-2; cdr3_nt: TGTGCCAGCAGAGCTAGGACAGGGGGCCATGGCTACACCTTC; cdr3_aa: CASRARTGGHGYTF
clone_size: many; d_call: NA; v_call: TRBV3-1; j_call: TRBJ2-1; cdr3_nt: TGTGCCAGCAGCTACGGAGGTTTAGGTGAGCAGTTCTTC; cdr3_aa: CASSYGGLGEQFF
clone_size: many; d_call: NA; v_call: TRBV6-5; j_call: TRBJ1-1; cdr3_nt: TGTGCCAGCAGGGCCGGGACAACGAACACTGAAGCTTTCTTT; cdr3_aa: CASRAGTTNTEAFF
clone_size: many; d_call: NA; v_call: TRBV11-2; j_call: TRBJ2-3; cdr3_nt: TGTGCCAGCAGATTAGCCAGGACAGATACGCAGTATTTT; cdr3_aa: CASRLARTDTQYF
clone_size: many; d_call: NA; v_call: TRBV7-9; j_call: TRBJ1-1; cdr3_nt: TGTGCCAGCAGCTTCGGTGTGCGGGGAAACACTGAAGCTTTCTTT; cdr3_aa: CASSFGVRGNTEAFF
clone_size: few; d_call: NA; v_call: TRBV6-5; j_call: TRBJ2-2; cdr3_nt: TGTGCCAGCAGTCCTCCGTTCACCCGAGCGAACACCGGGGAGCTGTTTTTT; cdr3_aa: CASSPPFTRANTGELFF
clone_size: NA; d_call: NA; v_call: TRBV7-9; j_call: TRBJ2-1; cdr3_nt: TGTGCCAGCAGCCGTCCACGAAACTCCTACAATGAGCAGTTCTTC; cdr3_aa: CASSRPRNSYNEQFF
clone_size: few; d_call: NA; v_call: TRBV15; j_call: TRBJ2-1; cdr3_nt: TGTGCCACCAGCAGAGACCCAGGGAACAATGAGCAGTTCTTC; cdr3_aa: CATSRDPGNNEQFF
clone_size: many; d_call: TRBD2; v_call: TRBV27; j_call: TRBJ2-3; cdr3_nt: TGTGCCAGCAGTTCCTCGACTAGCGGGACTAGCACAGATACGCAGTATTTT; cdr3_aa: CASSSSTSGTSTDTQYF
clone_size: many; d_call: TRBD2; v_call: TRBV30; j_call: TRBJ2-7; cdr3_nt: TGTGCCTGGAGCCAGACTAGCGGGGGGCCAACGTCCTACGAGCAGTACTTC; cdr3_aa: CAWSQTSGGPTSYEQYF
clone_size: many; d_call: TRBD2; v_call: TRBV7-9; j_call: TRBJ2-2; cdr3_nt: TGTGCCAGCAGCTCGACTAGCGGGGGAACGAACACCGGGGAGCTGTTTTTT; cdr3_aa: CASSSTSGGTNTGELFF
clone_size: many; d_call: NA; v_call: TRBV7-6; j_call: TRBJ2-7; cdr3_nt: TGTGCCAGCAGCCTCAGGACGGAAGACTACGAGCAGTACTTC; cdr3_aa: CASSLRTEDYEQYF
clone_size: many; d_call: NA; v_call: TRBV9; j_call: TRBJ1-5; cdr3_nt: TGTGCCAGCAGCGTAGGGGCAGACGGAAATCAGCCCCAGCATTTT; cdr3_aa: CASSVGADGNQPQHF
clone_size: many; d_call: TRBD1; v_call: TRBV29-1; j_call: TRBJ1-2; cdr3_nt: TGCAGCGTTAGTTTGCAGGGGGATTACACCTTC; cdr3_aa: CSVSLQGDYTF